The clone carrying this T cell receptor (beta chain) was detected a few times. This record belongs to a study of PD-1 blockade in classical Hodgkin lymphoma. Every patient relapsed after autologous stem cell transplantation, and brentuximab vedotin exposure varied. The table came from immunoSEQ multiplex PCR; TCRdb's copy has only in-frame clones and leaves some out. The sample lists about 29,000 clones; about 78% were seen once. Germline V gives CDR1 PRHDT, CDR2 FYEKMQ (reference sequence). V lost 2 bases, J lost 7 bases, and 9 bases lay in between. This CDR3 is built from 14 residues. The sequencing here drew on peripheral blood mononuclear cells (PBMCs), taken before the second cycle of nivolumab. The rearrangement uses TRBV13 and TRBJ1-6; D may be TRBD1 (5 bases). The receptor was derived from a human donor with classical Hodgkin lymphoma. In DNA, the CDR3 is TGTGCCAGCAGCTTACGGGGCCTAAATTCACCCCTCCACTTT. The encoded protein is CASSLRGLNSPLHF. Supplemented by reference TRBV13 and TRBJ1-6, the full variable domain reads AAGVIQSPRHLIKEKRETATLKCYPIPRHDTVYWYQQGPGQDPQFLISFYEKMQSDKGSIPDRFSAQQFSDYHSELNMSSLELGDSALYFCASSLRGLNSPLHFGNGTRLTVT.